This T cell receptor beta chain comes out of a study of cytomegalovirus exposure and HLA in healthy donors. Study outcomes and limitations: Near-uniform donor sequencing depth was presumed by presence/absence analyses.

As concerns this clone: As yet, its antigen is unknown.

PCR used 60 Vbeta primers and 13 Jbeta primers. TCRdb keeps only in-frame clones here, not all; method: immunoSEQ multiplex PCR. Among about 130,000 clones listed, approximately 80% were seen once. Germline CDR1 SGHNT, CDR2 YYREEE (reference sequence). The V segment lost 2 bases and the J segment 2 bases; nucleotides outside the gene matches: 7. This CDR3 is 16 amino acids long. The gene calls are TRBV5-4 and TRBJ2-3; 8 nucleotides match TRBD2. This TCR was recovered from a female donor in good health and CMV-seronegative. Sequences were obtained from PBMCs. The CDR3 reads CASSFQSGSITDTQYF. The CDR3 DNA reads as TGTGCCAGCAGCTTCCAGAGCGGGAGTATCACAGATACGCAGTATTTT. The full variable domain, completed using reference TRBV5-4 and TRBJ2-3, is ETGVTQSPTHLIKTRGQQVTLRCSSQSGHNTVSWYQQALGQGPQFIFQYYREEENGRGNFPPRFSGLQFPNYSSELNVNALELDDSALYLCASSFQSGSITDTQYFGPGTRLTVL.